This T cell receptor beta chain stems from a study of T cells in Graves' hyperthyroidism and ophthalmopathy (dated by TCRdb to between 2018 and 2020). For the study in its entirety: Peripheral blood was collected at initial diagnosis, before any treatment. After blood sampling, hyperthyroidism patients were treated with methimazole at a starting dose of 30 mg daily, and ophthalmopathy patients were treated with high-dose intravenous methylprednisolone. Thyroid tissue and blood T-cell repertoires from about 6 Graves' hyperthyroidism patients were also compared in the study. The paper reports TCR Vbeta CDR3 sequencing of 135 peripheral blood samples: 40 or so ophthalmopathy, about 75 hyperthyroidism and 17 progressor patients. The 100 discovery patients were divided at random into training and test sets in a 7:3 ratio. Whether ophthalmopathy could be predicted prospectively was tested in an independent validation cohort made up of 18 to 20 hyperthyroidism patients plus 17 patients who later progressed to ophthalmopathy. A discovery cohort of around 98 patients, about 44 with Graves' ophthalmopathy and approximately 55 with stable Graves' hyperthyroidism, was used to find distinguishing TCR V-J signatures.

This clonotype was observed many times. Its binding antigen is unknown. Per-base quality was not reported, and no clone a single base away is much larger than it. Amplification of TCR beta CDR3 regions was carried out from RNA transcripts. The first round of RT-PCR for the TCR CDR3 was performed with the HTBI primer set and the Qiagen OneStep RT-PCR kit. Libraries were constructed in a second round of multiplex PCR, after which size selection and purification were carried out. The libraries were sequenced on an Illumina HiSeq2000 using paired-end 100 bp reads. As for how the authors treated the data: SOAPnuke was used to process the raw data, with reads discarded if the reads contained adapters or uncalled bases, had a mean Phred below 15, or lacked an exact constant-primer or identifier match. High-quality paired reads were merged with COPE v1.2.5, and unique nucleotide sequences were defined as clonotypes. Clonotypes were aligned to IMGT TRBV, TRBD and TRBJ reference segments using MiTCR v1.1. Analysis was restricted to V-J combinations with a frequency above 0.0001, which covered about 99% of repertoires. A TCS score was defined as the ratio of F50 (clonal expansion) to E x V (chaos), with BLOSUM62-based TCRdist applied between CDR3 peptides within each V-J. Welch's t-statistics and random forest reduced approximately 520 V-J features to 13, which were used in a naive Bayes classifier (R e1071). TCRdb applied fastp at Q25 and MiXCR to the public reads, then kept only in-frame beta chains. When rows share a CDR3 protein, they turn into one entry using the most common DNA and genes. TCRdb, rather than the study authors, made the V and J calls. The sample table lists 500,000 to 550,000 distinct CDR3 sequences, roughly 21% of them with a count of one. The ten largest clones take up 40% to 50% of the sample.

The CDR3 contains 13 residues, cysteine and phenylalanine counted. Only the CDR3 DNA is retained, 39 bases long and in frame from the first base. V lost 2 bases and J lost 7 bases; the stretch between them is 15 bases long. The germline V gene (reference sequence) provides CDR1 GTSNPN and CDR2 SVGIG. Moderately to severely active disease, a Clinical Activity Score of at least 3, a NOSPECS grade of at least 4, and a duration under 3 months were present in ophthalmopathy patients. Any patient with an uncontrolled infection, another autoimmune disease, pregnancy or lactation was excluded. Diagnoses were established on the basis of clinical symptoms, serum thyroxine and TRAb, thyroid ultrasound, and orbital computed tomography. PBMCs were isolated from more than 9 ml of fresh peripheral blood by Ficoll-Paque density gradient centrifugation. Total RNA was extracted with Trizol reagent, and quality was checked on an Agilent 2100 Bioanalyzer.

Results and caveats for the whole study, not just this receptor: Ophthalmopathy was separated from stable hyperthyroidism by a 13 V-J signature model, with approximately 89% sensitivity and approximately 84% specificity obtained in cross-validation and 80%/75% obtained in testing. Sample size was not statistically predetermined, and investigators were not blinded to group allocation. During validation, the model predicted progression to ophthalmopathy a median of approximately 6.5 months ahead of onset, with roughly 65% sensitivity and under 85% specificity. Most expanded thyroid clonotypes (frequency above 0.001) were also found in blood, which suggests that blood repertoires may mirror thyroid immune responses.

The specimen sequenced was blood. The chain joins TRBV30 to TRBJ2-7; a tentative D call is TRBD1 (6 bases match). This TCR came from a man in his forties or fifties with Graves' ophthalmopathy. DNA sequence: TGTGCCTGGAGTTCTCAGCCACAGGGAGAGCAGTACTTC. This codes for CAWSSQPQGEQYF. The CDR3 plus the reference TRBV30 and TRBJ2-7 genes for the other parts give the full variable domain: SQTIHQWPATLVQPVGSPLSLECTVEGTSNPNLYWYRQAAGRGLQLLFYSVGIGQISSEVPQNLSASRPQDRQFILSSKKLLLSDSGFYLCAWSSQPQGEQYFGPGTRLTVT.